The sequence of this T cell receptor (beta chain) was determined in a study of blood T cell repertoires in COVID-19. About the research overall: The United States, Italy and Spain were the sources of the acute and convalescent COVID-19 samples. Sources were T cells, B-cell-depleted T cells, or PBMCs; the material itself was cDNA or gDNA.

In the source study's methods: From reference gene primer amplification, estimates of nucleated cell counts were derived. TCRdb's table, derived via immunoSEQ multiplex PCR, lists solely in-frame clones and lacks some. V, J and clone size are taken as reported in that table, and D and trimming were inferred from the DNA itself. Of some 65,000 clones in the sample, approximately 86% are singletons; the top ten hold 16%. In Seattle, patients joined the study during active infection and were tracked longitudinally. CDR1 and CDR2 (germline): SGHRS, YFSETQ. Trimming left V 2 bases short and J 5 bases short, with 9 bases between. There are 13 residues in the CDR3.

Material: peripheral blood. The chain employs TRBV5-1 and TRBJ2-3; TRBD2 is a possible D gene (5 bases). The sequence was obtained from a man aged 40-49 years with COVID-19, enrolled during active disease. The chain's CDR3 is CASSFLEGDTQYF. DNA for the CDR3: TGCGCCAGCAGCTTCCTTGAGGGAGATACGCAGTATTTT. The complete variable domain, with remaining parts taken from reference TRBV5-1 and TRBJ2-3, reads KAGVTQTPRYLIKTRGQQVTLSCSPISGHRSVSWYQQTPGQGLQFLFEYFSETQRNKGNFPGRFSGRQFSNSRSEMNVSTLELGDSALYLCASSFLEGDTQYFGPGTRLTVL.